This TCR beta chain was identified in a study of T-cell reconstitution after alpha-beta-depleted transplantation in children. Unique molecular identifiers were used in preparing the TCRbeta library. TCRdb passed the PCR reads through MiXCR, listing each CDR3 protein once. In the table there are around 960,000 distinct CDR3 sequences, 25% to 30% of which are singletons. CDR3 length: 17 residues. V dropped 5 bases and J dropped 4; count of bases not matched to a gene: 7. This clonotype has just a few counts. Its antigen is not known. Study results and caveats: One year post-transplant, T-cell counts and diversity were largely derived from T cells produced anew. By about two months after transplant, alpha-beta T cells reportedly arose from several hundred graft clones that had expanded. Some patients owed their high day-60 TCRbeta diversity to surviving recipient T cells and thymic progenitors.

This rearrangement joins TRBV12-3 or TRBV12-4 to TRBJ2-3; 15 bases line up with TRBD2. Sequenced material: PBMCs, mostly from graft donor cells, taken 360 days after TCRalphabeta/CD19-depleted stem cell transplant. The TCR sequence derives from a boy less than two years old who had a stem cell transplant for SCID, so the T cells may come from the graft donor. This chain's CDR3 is CASSPLGLAGGPDTQYF. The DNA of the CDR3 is TGTGCCAGCAGTCCCCTGGGACTAGCGGGGGGTCCAGATACGCAGTATTTT.